This T cell receptor beta chain was retrieved from a study of blood T cell repertoires in COVID-19. Study as a whole: Sources were T cells, B-cell-depleted T cells, or PBMCs; the material itself was cDNA or gDNA.

Authors' processing steps: The assay estimated nucleated cells by amplifying reference gene primers. Clones were read by immunoSEQ multiplex PCR, and TCRdb kept only the in-frame ones, dropping some. Clone size and V and J calls were adopted from that table, with D and trimming inferred from the DNA. The profile shows roughly 260,000 clones, about nine tenths of them singletons. The CDR3 has 13 amino acids. Germline lookup yields CDR1 ENHRY and CDR2 SYGVKD. The V segment lost 10 bases and the J segment 4 bases; nucleotides outside the gene matches: 7. The chain links TRBV10-3 to TRBJ1-5; TRBD1 matches at 7 bases. This sequence originates from a woman aged 40 to 55 with acute or convalescent COVID-19. The sample consisted of peripheral blood. CDR3 region: CATEDRPNQPQHF. The CDR3 DNA reads TGTGCCACCGAGGACAGGCCTAATCAGCCCCAGCATTTT.